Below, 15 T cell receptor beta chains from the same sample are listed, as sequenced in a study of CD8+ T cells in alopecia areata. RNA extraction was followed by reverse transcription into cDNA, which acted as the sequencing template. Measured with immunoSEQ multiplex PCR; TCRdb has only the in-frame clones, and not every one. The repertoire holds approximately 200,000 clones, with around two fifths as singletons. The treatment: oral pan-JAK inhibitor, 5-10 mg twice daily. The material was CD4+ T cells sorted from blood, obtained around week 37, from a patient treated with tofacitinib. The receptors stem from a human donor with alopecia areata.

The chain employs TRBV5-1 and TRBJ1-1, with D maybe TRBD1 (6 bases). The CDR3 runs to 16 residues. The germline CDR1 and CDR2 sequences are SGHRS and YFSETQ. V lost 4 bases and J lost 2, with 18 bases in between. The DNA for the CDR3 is TGCGCCAGCAGCGGTTCGGGCAGGGGTCAAAACACTGAAGCTTTCTTT. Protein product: CASSGSGRGQNTEAFF.

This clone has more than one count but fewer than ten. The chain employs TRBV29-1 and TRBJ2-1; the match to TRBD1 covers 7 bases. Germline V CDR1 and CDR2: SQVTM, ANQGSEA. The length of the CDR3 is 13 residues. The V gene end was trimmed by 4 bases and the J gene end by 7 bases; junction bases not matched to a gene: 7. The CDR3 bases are TGCAGCGTTGGGGGGCAGGGGGATAATGAGCAGTTCTTC. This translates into CSVGGQGDNEQFF.

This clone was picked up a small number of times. The CDR3 DNA is TGTGCCTGGAGTATCAAGCCTAACACTGAAGCTTTCTTT. This translates into CAWSIKPNTEAFF. V usage is TRBV30 and J usage is TRBJ1-1; no clear D gene. The germline V and J ends were trimmed by 2 bases and 2 bases, with 9 bases remaining between them. The CDR3 has 13 amino acids. Per germline, CDR1 GTSNPN and CDR2 SVGIG (reference sequence).

This chain's CDR3 is CASSPQTRTPYGYTF. The CDR3 coding sequence is TGTGCCAGCAGCCCCCAAACCAGGACGCCCTATGGCTACACCTTC. The V and J genes are TRBV5-6 and TRBJ1-2; D is unresolved. The V gene lost 4 bases and the J gene lost 4 bases, with 17 bases spanning the gap. The CDR3 consists of 15 residues. Per the germline V gene, CDR1 is SGHDT and CDR2 is YYEEEE.

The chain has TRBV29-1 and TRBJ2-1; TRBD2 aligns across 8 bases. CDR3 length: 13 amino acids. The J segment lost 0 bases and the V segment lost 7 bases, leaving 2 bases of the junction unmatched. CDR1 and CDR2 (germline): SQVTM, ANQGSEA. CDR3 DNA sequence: TGCAGCGCGGGGGGGATCTCCTACAATGAGCAGTTCTTC. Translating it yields CSAGGISYNEQFF.

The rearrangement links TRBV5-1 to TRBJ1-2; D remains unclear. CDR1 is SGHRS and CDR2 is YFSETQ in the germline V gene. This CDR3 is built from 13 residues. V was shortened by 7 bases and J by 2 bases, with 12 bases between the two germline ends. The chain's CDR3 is CASGTPPNYGYTF. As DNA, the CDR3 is TGCGCCAGCGGCACCCCGCCGAACTATGGCTACACCTTC.

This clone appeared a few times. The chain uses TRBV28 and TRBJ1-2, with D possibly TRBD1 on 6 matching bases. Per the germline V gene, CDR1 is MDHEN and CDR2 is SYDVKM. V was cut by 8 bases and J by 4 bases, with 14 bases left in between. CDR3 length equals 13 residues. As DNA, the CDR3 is TGTGCCAGCGTAGGGGGAGCCTCCTATGGCTACACCTTC. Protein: CASVGGASYGYTF.

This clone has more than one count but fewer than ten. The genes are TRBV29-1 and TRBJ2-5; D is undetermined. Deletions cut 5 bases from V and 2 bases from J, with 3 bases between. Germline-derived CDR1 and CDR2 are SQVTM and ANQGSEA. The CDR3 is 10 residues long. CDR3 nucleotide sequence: TGCAGCGTTCATCAAGAGACCCAGTACTTC. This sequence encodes CSVHQETQYF.

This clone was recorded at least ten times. Here the CDR3 DNA reads TGTGCCAGTAGTACAAACAACAGGGCGGACATTCAGTACTTC. It yields the protein CASSTNNRADIQYF. This chain uses TRBV19 with TRBJ2-4; D possibly corresponds to TRBD1 (6 bases). The CDR3 has 14 residues. Trimming shortened V by 4 bases and J by 8 bases, and 15 bases separated the two germline ends. Germline assignment: CDR1 LNHDA and CDR2 SQIVND (reference sequence).

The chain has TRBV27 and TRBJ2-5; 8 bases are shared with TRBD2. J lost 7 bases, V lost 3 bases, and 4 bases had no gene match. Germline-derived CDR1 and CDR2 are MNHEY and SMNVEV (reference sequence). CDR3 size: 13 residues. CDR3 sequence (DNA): TGTGCCAGCAGTTTGGGGCTAGCGGGGACCCAGTACTTC. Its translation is CASSLGLAGTQYF.

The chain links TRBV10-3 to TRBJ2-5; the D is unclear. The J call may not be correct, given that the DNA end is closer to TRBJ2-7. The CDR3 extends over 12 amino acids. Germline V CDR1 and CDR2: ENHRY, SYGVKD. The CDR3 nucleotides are TGTGCCATCGGTAAGCAGAGTTACGAGCAGTACTTC. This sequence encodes CAIGKQSYEQYF.

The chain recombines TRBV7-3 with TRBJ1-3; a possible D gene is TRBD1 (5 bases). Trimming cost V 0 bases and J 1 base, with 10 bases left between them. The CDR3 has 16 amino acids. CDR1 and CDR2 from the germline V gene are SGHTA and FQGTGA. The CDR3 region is CASSLTGGASGNTIYF. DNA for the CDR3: TGTGCCAGCAGCTTAACGGGAGGGGCGTCTGGAAACACCATATATTTT.

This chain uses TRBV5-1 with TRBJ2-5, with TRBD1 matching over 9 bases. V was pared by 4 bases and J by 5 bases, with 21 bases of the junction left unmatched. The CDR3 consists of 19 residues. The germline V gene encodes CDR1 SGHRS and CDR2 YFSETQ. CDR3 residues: CASSLGSGTGNLFYETQYF. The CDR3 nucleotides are TGCGCCAGCAGCCTCGGGTCCGGGACAGGGAATCTATTCTATGAGACCCAGTACTTC.

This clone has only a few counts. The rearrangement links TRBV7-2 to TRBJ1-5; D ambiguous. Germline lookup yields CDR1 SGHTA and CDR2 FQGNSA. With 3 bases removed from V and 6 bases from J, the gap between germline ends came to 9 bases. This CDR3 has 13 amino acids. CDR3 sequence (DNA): TGTGCCAGCAGCTTGAGGAGGAGTCAGCCCCAGCATTTT. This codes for CASSLRRSQPQHF.

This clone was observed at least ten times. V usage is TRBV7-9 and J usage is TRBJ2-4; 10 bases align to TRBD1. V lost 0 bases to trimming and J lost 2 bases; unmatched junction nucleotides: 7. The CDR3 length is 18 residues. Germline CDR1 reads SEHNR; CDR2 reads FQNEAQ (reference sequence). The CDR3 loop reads CASSLAGRTGGTKNIQYF. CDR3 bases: TGTGCCAGCAGCTTAGCAGGGCGGACAGGGGGGACCAAAAACATTCAGTACTTC.